A single sample gave rise to the 6 T cell receptor beta chains below, sequenced in a study of blood T cell repertoires in COVID-19. Clones were read by immunoSEQ multiplex PCR, and TCRdb kept only the in-frame ones, dropping some. Of 65,000 to 90,000 clones in the sample, approximately 80% were seen once. Sequencing input: peripheral blood. These receptors originate from a woman over 75 with active or convalescent COVID-19.

This clone appeared a few times. This chain connects TRBV10-2 to TRBJ1-2; D gene uncertain. This CDR3 is 18 amino acids long. V lost 3 bases to trimming and J lost 0 bases, with 20 bases between them. Germline V lookup: CDR1 WSHSY, CDR2 SAAADI. As DNA, the CDR3 is TGCGCCAGCAGTGAAGGTAGGGTACGGACTCCAGCTAACTATGGCTACACCTTC. Its translation is CASSEGRVRTPANYGYTF.

The chain uses TRBV27 and TRBJ2-1, with 8 bases that match TRBD1. Trimming at V came to 3 bases and at J to 5 bases, leaving 9 bases not matched to a gene. The CDR3 loop spans 16 amino acids. Germline CDR1 and CDR2: MNHEY and SMNVEV (reference sequence). The CDR3 here is CASSFLRTGPHNEQFF. The CDR3 nucleotides are TGTGCCAGCAGTTTTTTGAGGACAGGGCCCCACAATGAGCAGTTCTTC.

V usage is TRBV4-2 and J usage is TRBJ1-3; the D is unclear. Trimming shortened V by 0 bases and J by 0 bases, and 12 bases separated the two germline ends. The V gene's germline CDR1 is LGHNA and CDR2 YNFKEQ. This CDR3 has 17 amino acids. DNA of the CDR3: TGTGCCAGCAGCCAAGACTGGACTGTTAGCTCTGGAAACACCATATATTTT. It encodes CASSQDWTVSSGNTIYF.

This sequence joins TRBV18 and TRBJ2-7; D may be TRBD1 (5 bases). V was clipped by 4 bases and J by 3 bases, with 19 bases between them. CDR3 length: 16 residues. Germline loops: CDR1 KGHSH, CDR2 LQKENI. CDR3 coding DNA: TGTGCCAGCTCACGGCAGGGTCTAGGTTGGGGCTACGAGCAGTACTTC. It encodes CASSRQGLGWGYEQYF. The complete variable domain, with remaining parts taken from reference TRBV18 and TRBJ2-7, reads NAGVMQNPRHLVRRRGQEARLRCSPMKGHSHVYWYRQLPEEGLKFMVYLQKENIIDESGMPKERFSAEFPKEGPSILRIQQVVRGDSAAYFCASSRQGLGWGYEQYFGPGTRLTVT.

The chain joins TRBV4-3 to TRBJ2-5; 7 bases agree with TRBD1. This CDR3 is 22 amino acids long. The germline V gene encodes CDR1 LGHNA and CDR2 YSLEER. The J segment lost 2 bases and the V segment lost 1 base, leaving 25 bases of the junction unmatched. The CDR3 loop reads CASSQAVFGQGGSGLGQETQYF. The CDR3 coding sequence is TGCGCCAGCAGCCAAGCGGTTTTCGGGCAAGGGGGCTCGGGCCTGGGGCAAGAGACCCAGTACTTC.

This chain joins TRBV9 and TRBJ2-5, with D unclear. Germline V lookup: CDR1 SGDLS, CDR2 YYNGEE. V lost 0 bases to trimming and J lost 2 bases, with 11 bases between them. The CDR3 sequence is 15 residues long. CDR3 DNA sequence: TGTGCCAGCAGCGTAGGGGTCAGCAGGCAAGAGACCCAGTACTTC. The encoded protein is CASSVGVSRQETQYF.